These 15 T cell receptor beta chains were sequenced from one sample in a study of human T cells and chemical hapten exposure (dated by TCRdb to 2020 to 2023). The time point label corresponds to: patch test 1, 2 weeks after DPC sensitization. The meaning of the sample's treatment or condition label: therapeutic diphenylcyclopropenone sensitization with weekly scalp DPC. The library was built by means of RACE. The sequencer was a NextSeq 500. Using fastp at Q25 and MiXCR, TCRdb reprocessed the public reads and kept productive beta chains. Each entry merges the rows of one CDR3 protein and shows their most common DNA and genes. The sample yields 79,000 or so distinct CDR3 sequences; 10% to 13% were counted once. The ten most abundant clones make up more than 1.1% of the sample. The sequenced sample was whole blood, obtained in connection with sensitization to the hapten diphenylcyclopropenone (DPC). The receptor source for this set is a woman aged 50 to 60 with alopecia areata. Some clones in this sample may be carry-over from other donors' samples.

This clonotype came up a few times. The rearrangement links TRBV6-2 or TRBV6-3 to TRBJ1-5; unclear D gene. Trimming removed 6 bases from V and 4 bases from J, with 19 bases in between. The V gene's germline CDR1 is MNHEY and CDR2 SVGEGT. The CDR3 covers 16 residues. The CDR3 region is CASSYNTDTLNQPQHF. The CDR3 DNA is TGTGCCAGCAGCTACAATACAGATACCTTGAATCAGCCCCAGCATTTT.

This clonotype was seen a handful of times. The rearrangement uses TRBV10-3 and TRBJ2-1; TRBD1 aligns across 9 bases. Looked up from germline, CDR1 is ENHRY and CDR2 is SYGVKD. With V trimmed by 9 bases and J by 2 bases, 2 bases remained unmatched. CDR3 length equals 13 residues. CDR3 DNA sequence: TGTGCCATAGGACAGGGGCCCTACAATGAGCAGTTCTTC. Translated, it gives CAIGQGPYNEQFF.

This clonotype occurred a few times. The rearrangement joins TRBV29-1 to TRBJ2-1; D is unresolved. Germline CDR1 SQVTM, CDR2 ANQGSEA. This CDR3 has 13 amino acids. V shed 4 bases and J shed 2 bases, with 9 bases lying between them. Here the CDR3 reads CSVGGSAYNEQFF. The CDR3 DNA reads TGCAGCGTTGGCGGCAGCGCCTACAATGAGCAGTTCTTC.

This clonotype was seen only a few times. J is TRBJ2-1 and V is TRBV19; a possible D gene is TRBD2 (5 bases). The CDR3 extends over 20 amino acids. Germline-derived CDR1 and CDR2 are LNHDA and SQIVND (reference sequence). V lost 6 bases to trimming and J lost 0 bases, with 27 bases between them. The CDR3 is CASSPSLSGVERSSYNEQFF. CDR3 DNA sequence: TGTGCCAGTAGCCCCTCCCTGAGCGGAGTTGAGCGGAGCTCCTACAATGAGCAGTTCTTC.

V usage is TRBV9 and J usage is TRBJ1-6, with 7 bases lining up with TRBD1. V lost 4 bases, J lost 5 bases, and 9 bases stayed unmatched. Germline CDR1 is SGDLS and CDR2 is YYNGEE. CDR3 length equals 16 residues. CDR3 sequence reads: CASSSHGQVNNSPLHF. CDR3 bases: TGTGCCAGCAGCTCCCACGGACAGGTGAATAATTCACCCCTCCACTTT.

This chain connects TRBV24-1 to TRBJ2-3; D unclear. The germline V and J ends were trimmed by 5 bases and 3 bases, with 17 bases remaining between them. CDR1 and CDR2 (germline): KGHDR, SFDVKD. The CDR3 contains 16 residues. The CDR3 region has the DNA TGTGCCACCAGTGTTAGTGAGCCCGGAAGAACAGATACGCAGTATTTT. Translation: CATSVSEPGRTDTQYF.

About this clonotype itself: This CDR3 is missing its conserved last phenylalanine or tryptophan, likely due to a read error. The chain joins TRBV19 to TRBJ2-2, with D possibly TRBD1 on 6 matching bases. CDR3 length equals 13 residues. Germline-derived CDR1 and CDR2 are LNHDA and SQIVND (reference sequence). Trimming removed 6 bases at V and 5 bases at J, with 10 bases between. The CDR3 loop reads CASSLTGTGELFL. CDR3 DNA sequence: TGTGCCAGTAGCCTTACAGGGACCGGGGAGCTGTTTCTT.

This clonotype was recorded a few times. J is TRBJ1-1 and V is TRBV6-2 or TRBV6-3, with D uncertain. V lost 8 bases and J lost 5, with 18 bases in between. Germline loops: CDR1 MNHEY, CDR2 SVGEGT. The CDR3 has 14 residues. DNA of the CDR3: TGTGCCAGCCACTTTCAACCCCTGGGAACTGAAGCTTTCTTT. This codes for CASHFQPLGTEAFF.

This chain joins TRBV20-1 and TRBJ2-1; D not resolved. From germline, CDR1 is DFQATT and CDR2 SNEGSKA (reference sequence). The V end lost 6 bases, the J end lost 4 bases, and 13 bases lay between the germline ends. The length of the CDR3 is 13 residues. The CDR3 sequence: CSAERTQYNEQFF. Here the CDR3 DNA reads TGCAGTGCGGAGAGGACGCAGTACAATGAGCAGTTCTTC.

This clonotype was counted many times. The rearrangement uses TRBV5-4 and TRBJ1-1; no firm D call. The CDR3 spans 13 residues. Germline CDR1 reads SGHNT; CDR2 reads YYREEE (reference sequence). The V and J ends lost 3 bases and 0 bases respectively, with 6 bases between them. CDR3 DNA sequence: TGTGCCAGCAGCTCCCTCTTGAACACTGAAGCTTTCTTT. Protein product: CASSSLLNTEAFF.

This clonotype was found many times. The chain employs TRBV29-1 and TRBJ1-2; the match to TRBD1 covers 10 bases. Losses at the gene ends were 6 bases for V and 3 bases for J; bases not matched to a gene: 1. Per the germline V gene, CDR1 is SQVTM and CDR2 is ANQGSEA. The CDR3 has 12 residues. The CDR3 nucleotides are TGCAGCGTCGGGACAGGGGACTATGGCTACACCTTC. It is translated as CSVGTGDYGYTF.

CDR3: CASSFSGLYTDTQYF. Written as DNA, the CDR3 is TGCGCCAGCAGCTTTAGCGGGCTCTACACAGATACGCAGTATTTT. The chain couples TRBV5-1 to TRBJ2-3; 7 positions agree with TRBD2. The CDR3 spans 15 residues. Germline values: CDR1 SGHRS, CDR2 YFSETQ. Unmatched junction bases numbered 5, after V lost 2 bases and J lost 2 bases.

This clonotype was picked up many times. The chain uses TRBV29-1 and TRBJ2-3, with 10 nucleotides matching TRBD2. The CDR3 is made up of 16 amino acids. Trimming took 6 bases from V and 2 from J; bases not matched to a gene: 11. CDR1 is SQVTM and CDR2 is ANQGSEA in the germline V gene. The CDR3 DNA is TGCAGCGTCCCTCGGACTAGCGGCTATACCACAGATACGCAGTATTTT. This gives the protein CSVPRTSGYTTDTQYF.

This clonotype occurred many times. This chain links TRBV7-2 with TRBJ2-6, with D unresolved. Trimming stripped 4 bases from V and 0 bases from J, with 13 bases between. The CDR3 sequence is 17 residues long. From germline, CDR1 is SGHTA and CDR2 FQGNSA. CDR3 residues: CASSSAQVLSGANVLTF. CDR3 in DNA: TGTGCCAGCAGCTCGGCTCAGGTCCTCTCTGGGGCCAACGTCCTGACTTTC.

This clonotype was seen at least ten times. The rearrangement links TRBV20-1 to TRBJ2-1; 11 nucleotides align to TRBD2. Trimming took 5 bases from V and 6 from J; bases not matched to a gene: 9. This CDR3 is 15 amino acids long. The germline gives CDR1 DFQATT, CDR2 SNEGSKA (reference sequence). The CDR3 reads CSAENLAGGPNEQFF. CDR3 bases: TGCAGTGCTGAGAACCTAGCGGGAGGTCCCAATGAGCAGTTCTTC.